This T cell receptor beta chain was obtained from a study of glioma-infiltrating T cells. Study results and caveats: Tissue-blood divergence was below expectation in non-neoplastic patients, above in gliomas. CDR3 overlap between tissue and blood was very small.

The sample holds many counts of this clonotype. The antigen is not known. The CDR3 spans 14 residues. Looked up from germline, CDR1 is SGHTA and CDR2 is FQGNSA. V was shortened by 7 bases and J by 4 bases, with 16 bases between the two germline ends. TCR alpha and beta CDR3 regions were amplified from RNA using iRepertoire nested multiplex PCR. One-step reverse transcription and amplification started from roughly 100-400 ng of tissue mRNA or PBMC total RNA. TCRdb recomputed calls from the multiplex PCR reads with MiXCR, one row per CDR3 protein. This table holds about 110,000 distinct CDR3 sequences, 25% to 30% found once.

Sample: glioma tissue, nonneoplastic brain tissue, or PBMCs (not recorded which). This receptor was taken from a human donor with low-grade glioma or glioblastoma, undergoing nonglioma brain surgery, or in good health (not recorded which). The V call is TRBV7-2, the J call TRBJ1-1, with D possibly TRBD1 on 6 matching bases. The CDR3 region is CASTPRRGGTEAFF. The CDR3 DNA is TGTGCCAGCACCCCCCGCAGGGGTGGCACTGAAGCTTTCTTT.